A single sample is the source of the 31 T cell receptor beta chains below, sequenced in a study of blood T cells in healthy people across ages. Through a sample-barcoded 5' primer and a J-beta primer mix, a second PCR was run for roughly 7 to 12 cycles. TCRdb fed the 5' RACE reads into MiXCR, producing one record per CDR3 protein. The repertoire has 1.5 million to 2 million distinct CDR3 sequences, around 35% of them found once; the top ten carry 10% to 12%. The sequenced sample consisted of blood. The receptors here all came from a woman aged 25-40 years in good health.

This clonotype was seen more than once but under ten times. The germline gene is not matched at one end of the junction; a read error may be the cause. The V call is TRBV28, the J call TRBJ2-3; TRBD2 is a possible D gene (6 bases). This CDR3 region has 15 residues. From germline, CDR1 is MDHEN and CDR2 SYDVKM. CDR3 sequence: CASSSGGSVTNTQYF. The CDR3 DNA follows: TGTGCCAGCAGCTCTGGGGGGTCAGTCACAAATACGCAGTATTTT.

The chain employs TRBV28 and TRBJ2-7, with a tentative D call TRBD1 (6 bases). The CDR3 extends over 15 amino acids. Germline CDR1 is MDHEN and CDR2 is SYDVKM. Trimming left V 1 base short and J 5 bases short, with 15 bases between. This CDR3 is CASSLFKGDKHEQYF. The CDR3 DNA follows: TGTGCCAGCAGTTTATTCAAGGGGGATAAGCACGAGCAGTACTTC.

This chain joins TRBV6-2 or TRBV6-3 and TRBJ1-2; D gene uncertain. With 6 bases removed from V and 2 bases from J, the gap between germline ends came to 16 bases. CDR1 is MNHEY, CDR2 SVGEGT, per germline. The CDR3 is 15 amino acids. In nucleotides, the CDR3 is TGTGCCAGCAGCCTCCCCAGGCCAGGCAACTATGGCTACACCTTC. Translated, it gives CASSLPRPGNYGYTF.

The sample holds a few counts of this clonotype. The chain is built from TRBV30 and TRBJ2-5; the match to TRBD1 covers 9 bases. CDR1 and CDR2 from the germline V gene are GTSNPN and SVGIG (reference sequence). V shed 8 bases and J 5 bases; nucleotides not matched to a gene: 3. The CDR3 spans 11 residues. The CDR3 region is CAQGQGETQYF. CDR3 bases: TGTGCCCAGGGACAGGGCGAGACCCAGTACTTC.

The chain links TRBV29-1 to TRBJ1-2; maybe TRBD1 (5 bases). The germline gives CDR1 SQVTM, CDR2 ANQGSEA. The CDR3 runs 11 residues. The CDR3 protein is CTASGGDGYTF. The CDR3 coding sequence is TGCACGGCTTCGGGGGGGGATGGCTACACCTTC.

V usage is TRBV27 and J usage is TRBJ1-5; 7 bases align to TRBD1. The CDR3 runs 16 residues. Germline V gene data show CDR1 as MNHEY and CDR2 as SMNVEV (reference sequence). J gave up 0 bases and V 6 bases, and 8 bases lay outside the gene matches. The CDR3 region is CASRKGTEYSNQPQHF. In DNA, the CDR3 is TGTGCCAGCAGAAAAGGGACAGAGTATAGCAATCAGCCCCAGCATTTT.

V gene TRBV2 combines with J gene TRBJ2-5, with TRBD2 matching over 11 bases. Germline-derived CDR1 and CDR2 are SNHLY and FYNNEI. V shed 10 bases, J shed 5 bases, and the junction held 12 bases outside the gene matches. The CDR3 is 15 residues long. Here the CDR3 DNA reads TGTGCCACCTCGACTAGCGGGATTTCAGTGGAGACCCAGTACTTC. It yields the protein CATSTSGISVETQYF.

This rearrangement joins TRBV28 to TRBJ1-2, with 10 bases identical to TRBD1. CDR1 is MDHEN and CDR2 is SYDVKM in the germline V gene. The J segment lost 5 bases and the V segment lost 3 bases, leaving 6 bases of the junction unmatched. The CDR3 sequence is 15 residues long. DNA for the CDR3: TGTGCCAGCAGTTTGGACAGGGGGGGTCAATATGGCTACACCTTC. It is translated as CASSLDRGGQYGYTF.

This clonotype was found many times. The chain employs TRBV29-1 and TRBJ2-7; no reliable D call. CDR1 is SQVTM, CDR2 ANQGSEA, per germline. The CDR3 contains 11 residues. Trimming removed 6 bases at V and 7 bases at J, with 13 bases between. CDR3 in amino acids: CSVEYEWEQYF. As DNA, the CDR3 is TGCAGCGTAGAGTATGAGTGGGAGCAGTACTTC.

J is TRBJ1-1 and V is TRBV25-1; D remains ambiguous. V lost 7 bases to trimming and J lost 0 bases, with 12 bases between them. Germline V gives CDR1 MGHDK, CDR2 SYGVNS. CDR3 size: 14 residues. The CDR3 here is CASKADNMNTEAFF. The CDR3 DNA reads TGTGCCAGCAAGGCTGACAACATGAACACTGAAGCTTTCTTT.

This clonotype was counted between two and nine times. The chain employs TRBV7-3 and TRBJ2-1, with TRBD2 matching over 8 bases. Germline values: CDR1 SGHTA, CDR2 FQGTGA. The CDR3 contains 15 residues. J lost 10 bases, V lost 2 bases, and 10 bases had no gene match. CDR3 region: CASSLRAGVHAEQFF. Written as DNA, the CDR3 is TGTGCCAGCAGCTTACGAGCGGGGGTGCACGCGGAGCAGTTCTTC.

V usage is TRBV7-9 and J usage is TRBJ2-3; 11 bases fit TRBD2. The CDR3 consists of 16 residues. The junction had 5 bases not matched to a gene; V was cut back by 5 bases and J by 1 base. Germline V gives CDR1 SEHNR, CDR2 FQNEAQ (reference sequence). The CDR3 sequence is CASSHGTSGRTDTQYF. In DNA form, the CDR3 reads TGTGCCAGCAGCCACGGGACTAGCGGACGCACAGATACGCAGTATTTT.

The chain carries TRBV5-5 and TRBJ2-7; D is unclear. This CDR3 has 15 amino acids. CDR1 SGHKS and CDR2 YYEKEE come from the germline V gene (reference sequence). Deletions cut 4 bases from V and 0 bases from J, with 14 bases between. The CDR3 here is CASSVSGTVSYEQYF. As DNA, the CDR3 is TGTGCCAGCAGCGTTTCCGGCACAGTCTCCTACGAGCAGTACTTC.

The DNA of the CDR3 is TGTGCCATCAGTACCGGGACCCCCCTCTACGAGCAGTACTTC. Residues: CAISTGTPLYEQYF. The chain couples TRBV10-3 to TRBJ2-4, with D perhaps being TRBD1 or TRBD2 (5 bases each). The J call may be faulty, since TRBJ2-7 better matches the DNA end. Germline V CDR1 and CDR2: ENHRY, SYGVKD. CDR3 length: 14 residues.

In the case of this clonotype: Since a much larger clone is just one base distant, this may be a read error. The chain joins TRBV29-1 to TRBJ2-7, with 8 bases that match TRBD2. Trimming at V came to 5 bases and at J to 1 base, leaving 1 base not matched to a gene. The germline V gene encodes CDR1 SQVTM and CDR2 ANQGSEA. This CDR3 has 12 amino acids. The CDR3 sequence is CSVRGGSYEQYV. Written as DNA, the CDR3 is TGCAGCGTTCGGGGGGGGTCCTACGAGCAGTACGTC.

This chain connects TRBV10-1 to TRBJ2-3; TRBD2 aligns across 10 bases. Germline lookup yields CDR1 WNHNN and CDR2 SYGVQD (reference sequence). The ends lost 9 bases at V and 2 bases at J; junction bases unmatched: 8. The length of the CDR3 is 15 residues. The chain's CDR3 is CASRAGTSDTDTQYF. The CDR3 DNA sequence: TGCGCCAGTAGGGCCGGGACTAGCGACACAGATACGCAGTATTTT.

This clonotype appeared a few times. This chain connects TRBV6-5 to TRBJ2-3; 9 nucleotides align to TRBD2. CDR1 is MNHEY, CDR2 SVGAGI, per germline. The J segment lost 0 bases and the V segment lost 4 bases, leaving 5 bases of the junction unmatched. The CDR3 has 16 residues. CDR3: CASSFTSGSSTDTQYF. The CDR3 bases are TGTGCCAGCAGTTTCACTAGCGGGTCTAGCACAGATACGCAGTATTTT.

This rearrangement joins TRBV7-9 to TRBJ2-5; D is tentatively TRBD1 or TRBD2 (6 bases each). V was clipped by 3 bases and J by 8 bases, with 22 bases between them. This CDR3 contains 16 residues. Germline loops: CDR1 SEHNR, CDR2 FQNEAQ (reference sequence). CDR3 amino acids: CASSFLGGSPPETQYF. CDR3 DNA sequence: TGTGCCAGCAGCTTCCTAGGGGGGTCGCCCCCAGAAACCCAGTACTTC.

This clonotype was counted between two and nine times. The CDR3 spells CASSQELSRSREFF. The CDR3 DNA sequence: TGTGCCAGCAGCCAAGAACTCTCGCGGAGCCGTGAGTTCTTC. This rearrangement joins TRBV14 to TRBJ2-1, with D hard to call. CDR1 SGHDN and CDR2 FVKESK come from the germline V gene. Trimming pared 0 bases from V and 14 bases from J, leaving 17 bases between. CDR3 length: 14 residues.

This clonotype was observed at least ten times. This CDR3 reads CASSLAQASGSYNEQFF. The DNA of the CDR3 is TGTGCCAGCAGCTTAGCGCAGGCTAGCGGATCCTACAATGAGCAGTTCTTC. The V and J genes are TRBV7-2 and TRBJ2-1, with 7 nucleotides matching TRBD2. The trim removed 0 bases at V and 1 base at J, leaving 6 bases unmatched. Germline CDR1 reads SGHTA; CDR2 reads FQGNSA. This CDR3 contains 17 residues.

The V and J genes are TRBV20-1 and TRBJ2-7; the D gene is possibly TRBD2 (7 bases). Trimming pared 5 bases from V and 4 bases from J, leaving 21 bases between. The germline V gene has CDR1 DFQATT and CDR2 SNEGSKA (reference sequence). The CDR3 sequence is 15 residues long. The CDR3 loop is CSASRRRRGAYEQYF. For the CDR3, the DNA is TGCAGTGCTTCCCGCCGGCGTCGGGGGGCGTACGAGCAGTACTTC.

V gene TRBV4-1 combines with J gene TRBJ1-2; D gene ambiguous. This CDR3 region has 13 residues. The V gene's germline CDR1 is MGHRA and CDR2 YSYEKL. Between the trimmed V and J ends, which lost 1 base and 7 bases, there was a span of 10 bases. The CDR3 region is CASSQVGLTGYTF. DNA for the CDR3: TGCGCCAGCAGCCAAGTAGGTTTGACTGGCTACACCTTC.

The gene calls are TRBV4-1 and TRBJ2-5; D is possibly TRBD1 or TRBD2 (5 bases each). The CDR3 consists of 14 residues. The V and J ends lost 3 bases and 11 bases respectively, with 19 bases between them. Germline values: CDR1 MGHRA, CDR2 YSYEKL. For the CDR3, the DNA is TGCGCCAGCAGCCAGGGGACGCATCCTGAGGAGCAGTACTTC. Its protein is CASSQGTHPEEQYF.

This clonotype was seen a few times. This chain connects TRBV28 to TRBJ2-5; 7 bases align to TRBD1. The J call is uncertain, as TRBJ2-7 better fits the DNA end. From germline, CDR1 is MDHEN and CDR2 SYDVKM. The CDR3 has 13 amino acids. CDR3: CASSSRGMNEQYF. Here the CDR3 DNA reads TGTGCCAGCAGTAGCAGGGGGATGAACGAGCAGTACTTC.

This chain uses TRBV3-1 with TRBJ2-3; no clear D gene. V was cut by 0 bases and J by 4 bases, with 17 bases left in between. CDR1 and CDR2 (germline): LGHDT, YNNKEL (reference sequence). This CDR3 is built from 17 residues. The CDR3 loop reads CASSQDPVRKRPDTQYF. CDR3 DNA: TGTGCCAGCAGCCAAGATCCGGTCAGGAAACGTCCAGATACGCAGTATTTT.

V usage is TRBV20-1 and J usage is TRBJ2-3, with 7 positions matching TRBD2. Germline CDR1 reads DFQATT; CDR2 reads SNEGSKA (reference sequence). The junction had 9 bases not matched to a gene; V was cut back by 8 bases and J by 1 base. The CDR3 loop spans 14 amino acids. The CDR3 nucleotides read TGCAGTTATCCCGGGGCGGGGGGCACAGATACGCAGTATTTT. It translates to CSYPGAGGTDTQYF.

The chain recombines TRBV5-3 with TRBJ2-3; D is perhaps TRBD2 (6 bases). TRBV5-3 is an open reading frame, and its role is uncertain. Trimming removed 0 bases from V and 4 bases from J, with 24 bases in between. The CDR3 is made up of 19 amino acids. The CDR3: CARSLDRSGLPFGADTQYF. CDR3 coding DNA: TGTGCCAGAAGCTTGGACAGATCGGGACTCCCCTTCGGGGCAGATACGCAGTATTTT.

The table lists this clonotype with many counts. The J gene is TRBJ2-3, the V gene TRBV20-1, with D possibly TRBD1 on 5 matching bases. V lost 0 bases, J lost 3 bases, and 13 bases lay in between. Germline loops: CDR1 DFQATT, CDR2 SNEGSKA (reference sequence). CDR3 size: 15 residues. The DNA for the CDR3 is TGCAGTGCTAGAGAGGACCGATCAGGGACAGATACGCAGTATTTT. This codes for CSAREDRSGTDTQYF.

At least ten counts were recorded for this clonotype. J is TRBJ2-7 and V is TRBV7-9, with TRBD1 matching 7 bases. Germline CDR1 reads SEHNR; CDR2 reads FQNEAQ (reference sequence). The CDR3 sequence is 15 residues long. The V segment lost 6 bases and the J segment 0 bases; nucleotides outside the gene matches: 8. DNA for the CDR3: TGTGCCAGCAGTCGCGACAGGGTCAGCTCCTACGAGCAGTACTTC. This codes for CASSRDRVSSYEQYF. Based on the CDR3 plus reference TRBV7-9 and TRBJ2-7, the full variable domain is DTGVSQNPRHKITKRGQNVTFRCDPISEHNRLYWYRQTLGQGPEFLTYFQNEAQLEKSRLLSDRFSAERPKGSFSTLEIQRTEQGDSAMYLCASSRDRVSSYEQYFGPGTRLTVT.

Only a few counts were recorded for this clonotype. This sequence joins TRBV9 and TRBJ2-1; 7 nucleotides match TRBD2. The CDR3 spans 13 residues. Germline V gene lookup returns CDR1 SGDLS and CDR2 YYNGEE. Trimming took 5 bases from V and 12 from J; bases not matched to a gene: 11. The CDR3 bases are TGTGCCAGCAGTGGGTGGGGAGGGACTATGCAGTTCTTC. This sequence encodes CASSGWGGTMQFF. The entire variable domain, with the rest obtained from reference TRBV9 and TRBJ2-1, is as follows: DSGVTQTPKHLITATGQRVTLRCSPRSGDLSVYWYQQSLDQGLQFLIQYYNGEERAKGNILERFSAQQFPDLHSELNLSSLELGDSALYFCASSGWGGTMQFFGPGTRLTVL.

This rearrangement joins TRBV7-9 to TRBJ2-1, with a tentative D call TRBD1 (6 bases). CDR3 length: 15 residues. The germline CDR1 and CDR2 sequences are SEHNR and FQNEAQ (reference sequence). V lost 1 base, J lost 8 bases, and 15 bases lay in between. The CDR3 DNA is TGTGCCAGCAGCTTAGAAATACAGGGAAGGGATGAGCAGTTCTTC. This codes for CASSLEIQGRDEQFF.